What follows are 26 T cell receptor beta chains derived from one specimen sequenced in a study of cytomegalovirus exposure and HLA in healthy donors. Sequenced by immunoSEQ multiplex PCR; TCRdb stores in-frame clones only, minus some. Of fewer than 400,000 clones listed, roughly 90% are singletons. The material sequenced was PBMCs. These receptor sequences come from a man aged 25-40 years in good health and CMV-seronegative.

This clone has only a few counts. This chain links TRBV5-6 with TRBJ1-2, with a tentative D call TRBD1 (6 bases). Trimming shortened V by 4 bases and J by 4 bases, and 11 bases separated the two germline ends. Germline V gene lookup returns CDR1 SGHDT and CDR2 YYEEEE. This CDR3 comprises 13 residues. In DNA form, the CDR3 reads TGTGCCAGCAGCCGGACAGCGTCCTATGGCTACACCTTC. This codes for CASSRTASYGYTF.

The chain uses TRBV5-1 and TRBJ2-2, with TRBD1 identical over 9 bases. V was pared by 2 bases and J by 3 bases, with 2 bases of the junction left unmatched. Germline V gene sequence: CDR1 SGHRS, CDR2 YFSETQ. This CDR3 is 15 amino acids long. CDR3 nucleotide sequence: TGCGCCAGCAGCTTTGGACAGGGGTACACCGGGGAGCTGTTTTTT. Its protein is CASSFGQGYTGELFF.

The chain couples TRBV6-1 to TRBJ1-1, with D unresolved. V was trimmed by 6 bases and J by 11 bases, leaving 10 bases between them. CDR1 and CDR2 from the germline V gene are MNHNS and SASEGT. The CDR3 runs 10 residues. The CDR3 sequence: CASSLGRAFF. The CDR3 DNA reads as TGTGCCAGCAGCCTCGGTCGGGCTTTCTTT.

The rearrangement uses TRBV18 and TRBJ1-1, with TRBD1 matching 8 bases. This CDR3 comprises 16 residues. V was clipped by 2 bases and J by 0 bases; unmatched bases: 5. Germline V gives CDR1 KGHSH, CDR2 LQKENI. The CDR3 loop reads CASSPIAGGLNTEAFF. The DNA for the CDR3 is TGTGCCAGCTCACCAATAGCAGGGGGCTTGAACACTGAAGCTTTCTTT.

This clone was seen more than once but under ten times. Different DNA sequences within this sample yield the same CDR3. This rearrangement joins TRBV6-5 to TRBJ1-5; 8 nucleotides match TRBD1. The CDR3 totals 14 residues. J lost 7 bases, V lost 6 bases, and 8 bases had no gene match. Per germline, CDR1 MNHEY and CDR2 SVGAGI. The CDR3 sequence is CASRPTGGNQPQHF. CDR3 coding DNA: TGTGCCAGCAGACCAACAGGGGGAAACCAGCCCCAGCATTTT.

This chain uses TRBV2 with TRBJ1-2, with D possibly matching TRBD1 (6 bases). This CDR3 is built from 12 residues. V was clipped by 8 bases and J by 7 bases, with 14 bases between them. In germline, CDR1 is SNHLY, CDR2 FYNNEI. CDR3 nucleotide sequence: TGTGCCAGCGCGGCAGGGGCCTCTGGCTACACCTTC. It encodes CASAAGASGYTF.

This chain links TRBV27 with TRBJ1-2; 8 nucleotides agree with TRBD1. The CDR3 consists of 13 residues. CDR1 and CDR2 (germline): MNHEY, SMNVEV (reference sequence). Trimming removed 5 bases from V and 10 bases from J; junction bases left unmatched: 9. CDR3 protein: CASSPGQGPLYTF. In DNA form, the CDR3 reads TGTGCCAGCAGTCCCGGACAGGGCCCTCTCTACACCTTC.

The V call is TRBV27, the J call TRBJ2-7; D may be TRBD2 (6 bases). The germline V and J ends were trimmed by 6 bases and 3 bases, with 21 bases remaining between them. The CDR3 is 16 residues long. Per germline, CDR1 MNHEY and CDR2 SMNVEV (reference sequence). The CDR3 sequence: CASSNPPGLKHYEQYF. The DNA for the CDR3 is TGTGCCAGCAGCAACCCGCCGGGACTCAAACACTACGAGCAGTACTTC.

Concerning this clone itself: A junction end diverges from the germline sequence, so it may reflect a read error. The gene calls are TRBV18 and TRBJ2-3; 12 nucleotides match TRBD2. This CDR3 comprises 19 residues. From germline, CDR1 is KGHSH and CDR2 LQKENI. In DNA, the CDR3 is TGTGCCAGCTCGCCACTCGGGACTAGCGGGTTGTATAGCACAGATACGCAGTATTTT. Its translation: CASSPLGTSGLYSTDTQYF.

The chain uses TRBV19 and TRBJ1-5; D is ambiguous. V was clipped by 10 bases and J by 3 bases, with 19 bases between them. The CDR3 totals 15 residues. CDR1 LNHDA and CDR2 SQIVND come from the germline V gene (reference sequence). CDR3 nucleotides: TGTGCCACCTCACCCCGGCGGAACAACAATCAGCCCCAGCATTTT. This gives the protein CATSPRRNNNQPQHF. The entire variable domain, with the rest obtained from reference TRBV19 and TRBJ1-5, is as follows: DGGITQSPKYLFRKEGQNVTLSCEQNLNHDAMYWYRQDPGQGLRLIYYSQIVNDFQKGDIAEGYSVSREKKESFPLTVTSAQKNPTAFYLCATSPRRNNNQPQHFGDGTRLSIL.

CDR3 amino acids: CASRPRGTQANYGYTF. CDR3 DNA sequence: TGCGCCAGCAGACCTAGGGGGACCCAGGCTAACTATGGCTACACCTTC. The chain joins TRBV10-2 to TRBJ1-2, with D maybe TRBD1 (6 bases). The CDR3 is 16 amino acids. The V end lost 6 bases, the J end lost 0 bases, and 17 bases lay between the germline ends. CDR1 and CDR2 from the germline V gene are WSHSY and SAAADI.

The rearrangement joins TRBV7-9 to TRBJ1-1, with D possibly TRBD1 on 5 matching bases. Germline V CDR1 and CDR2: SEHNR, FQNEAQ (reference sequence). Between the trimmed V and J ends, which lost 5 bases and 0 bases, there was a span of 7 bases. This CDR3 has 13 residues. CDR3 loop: CASSTTVNTEAFF. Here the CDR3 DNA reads TGTGCCAGCAGCACGACAGTGAACACTGAAGCTTTCTTT.

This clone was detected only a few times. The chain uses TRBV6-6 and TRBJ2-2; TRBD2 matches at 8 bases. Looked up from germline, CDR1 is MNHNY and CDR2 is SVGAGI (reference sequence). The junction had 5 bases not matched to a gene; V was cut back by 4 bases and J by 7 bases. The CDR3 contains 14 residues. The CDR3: CASSSGGAGGELFF. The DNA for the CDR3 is TGTGCCAGCAGTTCCGGGGGGGCCGGCGGGGAGCTGTTTTTT.

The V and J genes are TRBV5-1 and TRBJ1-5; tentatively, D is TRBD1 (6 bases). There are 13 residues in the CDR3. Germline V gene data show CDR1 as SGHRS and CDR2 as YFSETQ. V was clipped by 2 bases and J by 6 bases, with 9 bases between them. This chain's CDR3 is CASSLSGAQPQHF. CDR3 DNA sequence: TGCGCCAGCAGCTTATCAGGGGCTCAGCCCCAGCATTTT.

This chain's CDR3 is CASSPGTGSANYGYTF. The CDR3, as DNA: TGCGCCAGCAGCCCCGGGACAGGGTCAGCTAACTATGGCTACACCTTC. This chain connects TRBV5-1 to TRBJ1-2; 9 positions match TRBD1. The junction had 7 bases not matched to a gene; V was cut back by 4 bases and J by 0 bases. The CDR3 is made up of 16 amino acids. Germline V gene sequence: CDR1 SGHRS, CDR2 YFSETQ.

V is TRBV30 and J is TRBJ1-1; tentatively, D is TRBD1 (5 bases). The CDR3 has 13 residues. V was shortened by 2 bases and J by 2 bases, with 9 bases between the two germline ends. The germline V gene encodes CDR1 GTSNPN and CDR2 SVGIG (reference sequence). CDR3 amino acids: CAWSQGFNTEAFF. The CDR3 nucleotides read TGTGCCTGGAGTCAGGGTTTCAACACTGAAGCTTTCTTT.

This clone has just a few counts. CDR3 sequence: CASSPQGVVDEQYF. CDR3 in DNA: TGTGCCAGCAGTCCACAGGGTGTTGTTGACGAGCAGTACTTC. The chain combines TRBV6-1 with TRBJ2-7, with a tentative D call TRBD1 (6 bases). The germline V gene encodes CDR1 MNHNS and CDR2 SASEGT. Trimming left V 5 bases short and J 5 bases short, with 16 bases between. The length of the CDR3 is 14 residues.

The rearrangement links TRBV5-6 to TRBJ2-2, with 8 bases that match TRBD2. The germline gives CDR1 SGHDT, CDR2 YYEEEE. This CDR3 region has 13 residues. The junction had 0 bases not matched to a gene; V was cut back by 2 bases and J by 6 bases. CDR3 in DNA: TGTGCCAGCAGCTTCGGGGGGGCCGGGGAGCTGTTTTTT. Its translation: CASSFGGAGELFF.

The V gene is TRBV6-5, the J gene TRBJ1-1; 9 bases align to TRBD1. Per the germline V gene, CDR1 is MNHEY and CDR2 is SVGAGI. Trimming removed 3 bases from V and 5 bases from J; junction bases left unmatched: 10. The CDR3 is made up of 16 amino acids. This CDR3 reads CASSYGGGTGLTEAFF. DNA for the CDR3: TGTGCCAGCAGTTATGGAGGGGGGACAGGGTTGACTGAAGCTTTCTTT.

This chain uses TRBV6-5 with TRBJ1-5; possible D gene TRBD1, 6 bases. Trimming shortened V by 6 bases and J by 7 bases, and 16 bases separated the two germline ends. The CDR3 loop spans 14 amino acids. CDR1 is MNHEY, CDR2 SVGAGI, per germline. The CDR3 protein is CASSREGVGQPQHF. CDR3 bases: TGTGCCAGCAGCCGAGAGGGGGTCGGACAGCCCCAGCATTTT.

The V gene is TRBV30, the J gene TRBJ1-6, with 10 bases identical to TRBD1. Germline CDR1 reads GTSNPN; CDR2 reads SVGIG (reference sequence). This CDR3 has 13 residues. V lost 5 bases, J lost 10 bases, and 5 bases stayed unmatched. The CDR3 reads CAWGTGVRSPLHF. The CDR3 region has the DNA TGTGCCTGGGGGACAGGGGTTCGATCACCCCTCCACTTT.

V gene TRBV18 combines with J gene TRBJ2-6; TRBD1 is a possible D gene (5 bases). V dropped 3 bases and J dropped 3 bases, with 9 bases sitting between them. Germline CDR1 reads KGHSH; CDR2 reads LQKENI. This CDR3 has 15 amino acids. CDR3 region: CASSPAGRGANVLTF. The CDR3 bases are TGTGCCAGCTCACCGGCAGGGCGTGGGGCCAACGTCCTGACTTTC.

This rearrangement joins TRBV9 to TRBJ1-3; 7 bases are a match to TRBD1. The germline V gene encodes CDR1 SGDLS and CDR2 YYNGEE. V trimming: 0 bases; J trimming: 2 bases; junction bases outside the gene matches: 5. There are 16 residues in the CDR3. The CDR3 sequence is CASSVGSTGAGNTIYF. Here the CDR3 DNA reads TGTGCCAGCAGCGTAGGTTCAACAGGGGCTGGAAACACCATATATTTT.

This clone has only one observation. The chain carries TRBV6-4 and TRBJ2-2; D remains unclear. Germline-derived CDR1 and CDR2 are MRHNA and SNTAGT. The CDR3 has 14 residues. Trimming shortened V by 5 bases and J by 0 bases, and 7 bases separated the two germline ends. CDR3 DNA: TGTGCCAGCAGTCCCTTCCCGAACACCGGGGAGCTGTTTTTT. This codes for CASSPFPNTGELFF.

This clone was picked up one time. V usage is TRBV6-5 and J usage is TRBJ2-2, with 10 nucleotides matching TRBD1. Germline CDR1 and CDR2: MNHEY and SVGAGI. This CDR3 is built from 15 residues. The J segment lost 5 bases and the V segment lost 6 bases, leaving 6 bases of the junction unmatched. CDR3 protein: CASRIRDRGTGELFF. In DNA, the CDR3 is TGTGCCAGCAGGATCCGGGACAGGGGTACCGGGGAGCTGTTTTTT.

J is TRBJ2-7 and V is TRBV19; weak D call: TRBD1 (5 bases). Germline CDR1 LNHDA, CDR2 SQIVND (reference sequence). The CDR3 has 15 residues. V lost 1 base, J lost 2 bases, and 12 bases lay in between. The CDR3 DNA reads TGTGCCAGTAGTATAGCTCAGGGAACTACCTACGAGCAGTACTTC. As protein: CASSIAQGTTYEQYF. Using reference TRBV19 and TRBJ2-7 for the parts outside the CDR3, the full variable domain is DGGITQSPKYLFRKEGQNVTLSCEQNLNHDAMYWYRQDPGQGLRLIYYSQIVNDFQKGDIAEGYSVSREKKESFPLTVTSAQKNPTAFYLCASSIAQGTTYEQYFGPGTRLTVT.